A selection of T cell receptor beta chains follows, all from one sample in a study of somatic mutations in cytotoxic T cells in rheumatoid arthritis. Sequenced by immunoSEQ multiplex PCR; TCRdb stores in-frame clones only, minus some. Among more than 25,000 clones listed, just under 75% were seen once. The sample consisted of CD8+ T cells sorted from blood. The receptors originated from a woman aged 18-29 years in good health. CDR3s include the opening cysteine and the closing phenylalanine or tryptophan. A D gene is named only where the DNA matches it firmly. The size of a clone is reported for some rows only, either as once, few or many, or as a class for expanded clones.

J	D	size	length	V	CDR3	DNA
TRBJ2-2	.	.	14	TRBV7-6	CASSSGTNTGELFF	TGTGCCAGCAGCTCTGGAACGAACACCGGGGAGCTGTTTTTT
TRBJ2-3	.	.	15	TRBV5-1	CASSLGASSTDTQYF	TGCGCCAGCAGCTTGGGAGCGTCTAGCACAGATACGCAGTATTTT
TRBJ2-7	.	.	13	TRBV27	CASSLGHSYEQYF	TGTGCCAGCAGTTTGGGGCACAGCTACGAGCAGTACTTC
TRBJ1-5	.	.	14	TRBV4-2	CASSQGVGYQPQHF	TGTGCCAGCAGCCAAGGAGTGGGGTATCAGCCCCAGCATTTT
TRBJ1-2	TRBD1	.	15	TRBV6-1	CASSEGQGPNYGYTF	TGTGCCAGCAGTGAAGGACAGGGCCCAAACTATGGCTACACCTTC
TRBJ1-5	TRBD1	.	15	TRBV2	CASSEWDSPNQPQHF	TGTGCCAGCAGTGAATGGGACAGCCCAAATCAGCCCCAGCATTTT
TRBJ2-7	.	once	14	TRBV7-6	CASSLIGRDYEQYF	TGTGCCAGCAGCTTAATTGGGCGTGACTACGAGCAGTACTTC
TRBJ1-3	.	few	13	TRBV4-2	CASSQDGDPTIYF	TGTGCCAGCAGCCAAGATGGGGACCCTACCATATATTTT
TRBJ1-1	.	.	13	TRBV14	CASSQEGGAEAFF	TGTGCCAGCAGCCAAGAGGGCGGGGCTGAAGCTTTCTTT
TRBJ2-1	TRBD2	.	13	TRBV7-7	CASSLSGNNEQFF	TGTGCCAGCAGCCTTAGCGGGAACAATGAGCAGTTCTTC
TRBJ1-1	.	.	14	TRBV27	CASSLTELNTEAFF	TGTGCCAGCAGTCTAACAGAGTTGAACACTGAAGCTTTCTTT
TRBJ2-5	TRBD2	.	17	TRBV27	CASSPRPLAGYQETQYF	TGTGCCAGCAGTCCCCGCCCACTAGCGGGATACCAAGAGACCCAGTACTTC
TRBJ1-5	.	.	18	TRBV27	CASSFQAPSSYSNQPQHF	TGTGCCAGCAGTTTCCAGGCACCCTCAAGTTATAGCAATCAGCCCCAGCATTTT
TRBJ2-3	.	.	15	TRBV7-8	CASRLTRGGADTQYF	TGTGCCAGCAGACTGACCCGAGGAGGCGCAGATACGCAGTATTTT
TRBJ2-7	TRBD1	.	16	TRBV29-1	CSVHGRGPSGSYEQYF	TGCAGCGTACACGGCAGGGGGCCAAGTGGCTCCTACGAGCAGTACTTC
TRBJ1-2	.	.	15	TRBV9	CASSVVPGQSYGYTF	TGTGCCAGCAGCGTAGTTCCAGGACAATCCTATGGCTACACCTTC
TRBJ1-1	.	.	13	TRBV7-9	CASSPIGNTEAFF	TGTGCCAGCAGTCCGATAGGGAACACTGAAGCTTTCTTT
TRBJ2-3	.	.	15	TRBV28	CASSLLPRLLDTQYF	TGTGCCAGCAGTTTATTGCCCCGGTTGTTGGATACGCAGTATTTT
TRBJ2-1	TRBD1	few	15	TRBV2	CASSDWTGSYDEQFF	TGTGCCAGCAGTGATTGGACAGGGAGTTACGATGAGCAGTTCTTC
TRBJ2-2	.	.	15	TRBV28	CASSFLGSNTGELFF	TGTGCCAGCAGTTTCCTGGGCTCGAACACCGGGGAGCTGTTTTTT
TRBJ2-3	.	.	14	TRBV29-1	CSAREVYYTDTQYF	TGCAGCGCCCGTGAGGTGTACTACACAGATACGCAGTATTTT
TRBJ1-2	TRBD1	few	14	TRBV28	CASRPDREVDGYTF	TGTGCCAGCAGACCAGACAGGGAAGTAGATGGCTACACCTTC
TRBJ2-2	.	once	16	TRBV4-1	CASSREGHPNTGELFF	TGCGCCAGCAGCCGAGAGGGACACCCGAACACCGGGGAGCTGTTTTTT
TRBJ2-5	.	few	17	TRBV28	CASSSSIVELAQETQYF	TGTGCCAGCAGTTCCTCTATTGTAGAGTTGGCCCAAGAGACCCAGTACTTC
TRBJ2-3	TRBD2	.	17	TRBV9	CASSVEGDGGATDTQYF	TGTGCCAGCAGCGTAGAAGGGGACGGGGGGGCGACAGATACGCAGTATTTT
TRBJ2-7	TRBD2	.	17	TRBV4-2	CASSQDPLAGSSYEQYF	TGTGCCAGCAGCCAAGATCCCCTAGCGGGAAGCTCCTACGAGCAGTACTTC
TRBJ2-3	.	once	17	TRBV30	CAWSARGRELGADTQYF	TGTGCCTGGAGTGCTAGGGGGAGGGAGCTTGGGGCAGATACGCAGTATTTT